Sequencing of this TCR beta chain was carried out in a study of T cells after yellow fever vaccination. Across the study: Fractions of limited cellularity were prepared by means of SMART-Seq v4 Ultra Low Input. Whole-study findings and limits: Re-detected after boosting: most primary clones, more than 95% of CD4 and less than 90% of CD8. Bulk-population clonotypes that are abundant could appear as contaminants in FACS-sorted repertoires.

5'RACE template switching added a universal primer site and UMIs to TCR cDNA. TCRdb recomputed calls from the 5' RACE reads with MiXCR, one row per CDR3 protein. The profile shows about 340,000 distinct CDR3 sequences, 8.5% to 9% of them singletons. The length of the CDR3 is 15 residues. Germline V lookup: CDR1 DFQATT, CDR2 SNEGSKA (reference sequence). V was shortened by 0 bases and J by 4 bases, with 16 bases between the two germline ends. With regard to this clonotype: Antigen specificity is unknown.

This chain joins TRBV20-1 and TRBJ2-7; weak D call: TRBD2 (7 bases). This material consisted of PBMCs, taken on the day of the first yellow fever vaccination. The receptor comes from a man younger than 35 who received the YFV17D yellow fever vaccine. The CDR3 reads CSARDPRGAGYEQYV. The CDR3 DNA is TGCAGTGCTAGAGATCCCCGGGGGGCGGGATACGAGCAGTACGTC.